This T cell receptor beta chain was recorded in a study of T-cell memory formation after mild COVID-19. TCRdb analysed the 5' RACE reads with MiXCR anew, one entry per CDR3 protein. The sample includes more than 80,000 distinct CDR3 sequences, 15% to 20% seen only once; the top ten take 28%. Between the trimmed V and J ends, which lost 7 bases and 1 base, there was a span of 16 bases. Germline V gives CDR1 SQVTM, CDR2 ANQGSEA. This CDR3 comprises 14 residues. The gene calls are TRBV29-1 and TRBJ1-1; a weak D match, TRBD1 (6 bases). This clonotype originated in an adult woman who had mild COVID-19 (a few samples of this study predate the infection). Cell type and time point are not known. The sample taken for sequencing was PBMCs or a T cell subset sorted from them (not recorded which). The CDR3: CSAQGTAGNTEAFF. The CDR3, as DNA: TGCAGCGCCCAGGGGACCGCGGGGAACACTGAAGCTTTCTTT.